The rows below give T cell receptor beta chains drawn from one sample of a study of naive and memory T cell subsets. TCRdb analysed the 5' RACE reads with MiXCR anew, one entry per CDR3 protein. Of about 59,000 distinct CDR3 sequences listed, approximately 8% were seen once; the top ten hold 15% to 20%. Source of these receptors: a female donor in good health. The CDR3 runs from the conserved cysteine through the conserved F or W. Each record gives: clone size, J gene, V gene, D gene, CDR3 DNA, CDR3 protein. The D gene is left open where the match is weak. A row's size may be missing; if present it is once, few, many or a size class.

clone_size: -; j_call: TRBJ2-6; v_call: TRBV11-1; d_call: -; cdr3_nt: TGTGCCAGCAGCTTAGAAAGCTCTGGGGCCAACGTCCTGACTTTC; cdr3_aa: CASSLESSGANVLTF
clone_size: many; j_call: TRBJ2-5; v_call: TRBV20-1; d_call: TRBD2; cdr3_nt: TGCAGTGCTCTAATACTAGCGGGAGGGCCGGAAGAGACCCAGTACTTC; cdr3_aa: CSALILAGGPEETQYF
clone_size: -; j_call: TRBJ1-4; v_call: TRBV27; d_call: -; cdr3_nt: TGTGCCAGCAGTTTAGATAACGAAAAACTGTTTTTT; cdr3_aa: CASSLDNEKLFF
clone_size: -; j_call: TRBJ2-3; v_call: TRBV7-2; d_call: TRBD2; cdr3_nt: TGTGCCAGCGGACCACTAGCGGGGCGGGCAGATACGCAGTATTTT; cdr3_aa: CASGPLAGRADTQYF
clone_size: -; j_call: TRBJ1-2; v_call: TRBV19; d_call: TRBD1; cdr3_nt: TGTGCCAGTAGTAAGACAGGGAGAGGCTATGGCTACACCTTC; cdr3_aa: CASSKTGRGYGYTF
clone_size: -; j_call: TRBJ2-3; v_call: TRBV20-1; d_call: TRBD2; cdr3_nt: TGCAGTTCTAGAGATCGTTTTGCTAGCGGGGGGTTAAGCACAGATACGCAGTATTTT; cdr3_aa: CSSRDRFASGGLSTDTQYF
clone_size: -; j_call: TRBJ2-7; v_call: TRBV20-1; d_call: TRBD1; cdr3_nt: TGCAGTGCCACCCGGGACAGGGGAAGGGCGGGGGACTACGAGCAGTACTTC; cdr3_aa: CSATRDRGRAGDYEQYF
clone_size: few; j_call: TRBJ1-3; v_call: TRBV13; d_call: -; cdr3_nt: TGTGCCAGCAGCGTACTGGGTGGCTCTGGAAACACCATATATTTT; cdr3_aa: CASSVLGGSGNTIYF
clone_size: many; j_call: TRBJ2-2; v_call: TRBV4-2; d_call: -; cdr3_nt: TGTGCCAGCAGCCAAGAGTTGGCGGGAAAGACCGGGGAGCTGTTTTTT; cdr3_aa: CASSQELAGKTGELFF
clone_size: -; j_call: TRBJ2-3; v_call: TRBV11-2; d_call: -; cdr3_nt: TGTGCCAGCAGCTTAGAGAGTGGGTCAGATACGCAGTATTTT; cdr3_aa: CASSLESGSDTQYF
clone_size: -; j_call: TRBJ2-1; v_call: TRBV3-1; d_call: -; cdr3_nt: TGTGCCAGCAGCCAAGTCAGGTCAGGGCACAATGAGCAGTTCTTC; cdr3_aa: CASSQVRSGHNEQFF
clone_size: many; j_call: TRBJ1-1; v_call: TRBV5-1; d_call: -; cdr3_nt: TGCGCCAGCAGCTTTACAGGGACCACTGAAGCTTTCTTT; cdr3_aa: CASSFTGTTEAFF
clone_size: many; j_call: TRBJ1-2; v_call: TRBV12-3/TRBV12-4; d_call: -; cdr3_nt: TGTGCCAGCAGTTTAAGCGTGGGCACCACATCTAACTATGGCTACACCTTC; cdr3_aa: CASSLSVGTTSNYGYTF
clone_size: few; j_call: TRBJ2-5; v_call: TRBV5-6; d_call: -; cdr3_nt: TGTGCCAGCAGCCCGTTGACAATTGAGGGGCAAGAGACCCAGTACTTC; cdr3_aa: CASSPLTIEGQETQYF
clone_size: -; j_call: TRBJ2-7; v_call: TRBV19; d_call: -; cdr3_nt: TGTGCCAGTAGTGGGCATACTCTATCCTACGAGCAGTACTTC; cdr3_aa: CASSGHTLSYEQYF
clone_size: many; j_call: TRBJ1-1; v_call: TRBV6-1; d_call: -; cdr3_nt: TGTGCCAGCAGTGAAAACAAGGGGTACACTGAAGCTTTCTTT; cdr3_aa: CASSENKGYTEAFF
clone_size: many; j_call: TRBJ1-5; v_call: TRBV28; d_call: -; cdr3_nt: TGTGCCAGCAGTCCCGGGACGGATAGCAATCAGCCCCAGCATTTT; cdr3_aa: CASSPGTDSNQPQHF
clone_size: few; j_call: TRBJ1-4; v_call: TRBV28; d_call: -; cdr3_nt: TGTGCCAGCATGGAGCAAGATAATGAAAAACTGTTTTTT; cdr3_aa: CASMEQDNEKLFF
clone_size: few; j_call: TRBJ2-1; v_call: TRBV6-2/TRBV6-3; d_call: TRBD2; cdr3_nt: TGTGCCAGCACTTCTGGAGCGGGGAAGAGGTGGGAGCAGTTCTTC; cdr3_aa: CASTSGAGKRWEQFF
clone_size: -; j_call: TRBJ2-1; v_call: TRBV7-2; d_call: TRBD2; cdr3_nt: TGTGCCAGCAGCTTAGTAGCGGGGAGCTACAATGAGCAGTTCTTC; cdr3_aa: CASSLVAGSYNEQFF
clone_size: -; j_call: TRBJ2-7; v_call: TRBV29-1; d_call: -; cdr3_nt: TGCAGCGTTGTGGGGACGGCCCTTGACGAGCAGTACTTC; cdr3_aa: CSVVGTALDEQYF
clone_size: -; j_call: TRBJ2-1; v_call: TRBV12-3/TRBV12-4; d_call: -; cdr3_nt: TGTGCCAGCAGTTTAATCGGCAATGAGCAGTTCTTC; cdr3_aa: CASSLIGNEQFF
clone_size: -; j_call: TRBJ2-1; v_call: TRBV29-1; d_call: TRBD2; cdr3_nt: TGCAGCGTTGAATTCGGGACTAGCGAAAGGCAGTTCTTC; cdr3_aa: CSVEFGTSERQFF
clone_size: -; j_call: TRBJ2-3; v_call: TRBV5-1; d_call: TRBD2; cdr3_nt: TGCGCCAGCAGCTTGGGGACTAGCGGGGGTGGAGATACGCAGTATTTT; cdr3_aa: CASSLGTSGGGDTQYF
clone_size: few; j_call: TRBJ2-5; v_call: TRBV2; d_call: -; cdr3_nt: TGTGCCAGCAGGGTCCAGGGAATCCAAGAGACCCAGTACTTC; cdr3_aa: CASRVQGIQETQYF
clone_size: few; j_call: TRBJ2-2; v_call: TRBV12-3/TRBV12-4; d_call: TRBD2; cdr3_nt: TGTGCCAGCAGTCCGGGACTAGCGGAGAACACCGGGGAGCTGTTTTTT; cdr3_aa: CASSPGLAENTGELFF
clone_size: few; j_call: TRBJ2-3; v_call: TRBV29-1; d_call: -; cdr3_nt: TGCAGCGTTTACAGGGCGGCAGATACGCAGTATTTT; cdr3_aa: CSVYRAADTQYF
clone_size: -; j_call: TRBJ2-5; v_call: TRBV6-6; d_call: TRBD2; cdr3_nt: TGTGCCAGCAGTTACGGGACTAGTCGACCGGAGACCCAGTACTTC; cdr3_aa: CASSYGTSRPETQYF
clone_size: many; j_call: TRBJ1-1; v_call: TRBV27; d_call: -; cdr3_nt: TGTGCCAGCAGCCTCTATAGAGAAGGTACGACCACTGAAGCTTTCTTT; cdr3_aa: CASSLYREGTTTEAFF
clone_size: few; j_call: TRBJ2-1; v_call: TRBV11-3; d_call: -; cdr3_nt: TGTGCCAGCAGCTTCTTAGGGGAATTTTACAATGAGCAGTTCTTC; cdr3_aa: CASSFLGEFYNEQFF
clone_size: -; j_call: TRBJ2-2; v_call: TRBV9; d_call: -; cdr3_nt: TGTGCCAGCAGGACTCCGGGAAGAAACACCGGGGAGCTGTTTTTT; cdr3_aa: CASRTPGRNTGELFF
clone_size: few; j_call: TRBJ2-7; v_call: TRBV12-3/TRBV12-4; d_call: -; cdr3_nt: TGTGCCAGCAGTTTACGGCGGGATCCCTACGAGCAGTACTTC; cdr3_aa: CASSLRRDPYEQYF
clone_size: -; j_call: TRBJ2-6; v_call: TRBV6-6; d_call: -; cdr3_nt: TGTGCCAGCAGGACGGAGACCGCGGTCGTTTCTGGGGCCAACGTCCTGACTTTC; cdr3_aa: CASRTETAVVSGANVLTF
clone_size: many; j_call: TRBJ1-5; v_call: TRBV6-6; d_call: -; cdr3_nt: TGTGCCAGCAGTTACGGTCCGGGGGCCTATAGCAATCAGCCCCAGCATTTT; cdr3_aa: CASSYGPGAYSNQPQHF
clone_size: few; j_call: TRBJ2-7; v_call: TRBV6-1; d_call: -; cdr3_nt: TGTGCCAGCAGTGAAAAGGGCAGGACGGGCGAGCAGTACTTC; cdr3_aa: CASSEKGRTGEQYF
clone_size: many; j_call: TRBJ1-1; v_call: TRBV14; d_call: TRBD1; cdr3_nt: TGTGCCAGCAGCTTTTACAGGGGGAATACTGAAGCTTTCTTT; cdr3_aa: CASSFYRGNTEAFF
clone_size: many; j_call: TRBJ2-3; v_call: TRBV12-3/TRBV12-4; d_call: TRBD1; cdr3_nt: TGTGCCAGCAGTATGTGGACAGGGGGGACATTAAGGGATACGCAGTATTTT; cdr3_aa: CASSMWTGGTLRDTQYF
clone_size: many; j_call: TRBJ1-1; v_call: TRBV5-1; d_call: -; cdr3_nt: TGCGCCAGCACACCGGGACACCGATTGAACACTGAAGCTTTCTTT; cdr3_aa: CASTPGHRLNTEAFF
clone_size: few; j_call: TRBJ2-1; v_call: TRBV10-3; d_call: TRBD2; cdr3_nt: TGTGCCATCAGTGGGGCCAGGGCACTAGCGGGAGGCCTCAATGAGCAGTTCTTC; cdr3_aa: CAISGARALAGGLNEQFF
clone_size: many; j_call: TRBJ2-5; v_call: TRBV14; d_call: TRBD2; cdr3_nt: TGTGCCAGCAGCCAAAGACTAGCGATTCAAGAGACCCAGTACTTC; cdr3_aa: CASSQRLAIQETQYF